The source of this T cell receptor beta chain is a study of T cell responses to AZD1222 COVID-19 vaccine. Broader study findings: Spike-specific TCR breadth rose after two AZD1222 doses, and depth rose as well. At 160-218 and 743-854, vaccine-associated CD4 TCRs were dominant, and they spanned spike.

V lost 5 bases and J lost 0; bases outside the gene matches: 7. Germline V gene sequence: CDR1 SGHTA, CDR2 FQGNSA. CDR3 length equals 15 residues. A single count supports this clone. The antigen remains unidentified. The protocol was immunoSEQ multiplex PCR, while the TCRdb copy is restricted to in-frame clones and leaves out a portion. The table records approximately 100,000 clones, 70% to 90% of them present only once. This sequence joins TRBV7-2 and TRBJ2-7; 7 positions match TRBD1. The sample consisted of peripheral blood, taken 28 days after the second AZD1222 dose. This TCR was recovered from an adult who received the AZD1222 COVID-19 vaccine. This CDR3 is CASSTDRSYSYEQYF. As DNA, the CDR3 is TGTGCCAGCAGCACGGACAGGAGCTACTCCTACGAGCAGTACTTC.